This T cell receptor (beta chain) originates from a study of blood T cells in healthy people across ages. This clonotype was detected only a few times. What it recognizes is unknown. With a much larger clone just one base away, this may be a read error. There were healthy Caucasian individuals from Russia, aged about 6 to 90, serving as donors. General study results and limits: Roughly linear age-related decline in beta diversity appeared, significant by age 40.

PCR was performed a second time for roughly 7 to 12 cycles using a sample-barcoded 5' primer and a J-beta primer mix. Each of the cDNA molecules was tagged by a template-switch adaptor with 12 random nucleotides. Each CDR3 protein gets one entry after TCRdb re-called the 5' RACE reads with MiXCR. The data show 600,000 or so distinct CDR3 sequences, around 31% seen once. This CDR3 has 16 amino acids. Germline CDR1 and CDR2: SGDLS and YYNGEE. Sequenced sample: blood. This clonotype was sampled from a woman of 80 years or more in good health. This chain joins TRBV9 and TRBJ2-1; 8 bases are shared with TRBD2. Judging by the DNA end, TRBJ2-7 fits better; the J call may be wrong. In DNA form, the CDR3 reads TGTGCCAGCAGCGTGGGCACTAGCGGAACTTACAATGAGCAGTACTTC. This translates into CASSVGTSGTYNEQYF.